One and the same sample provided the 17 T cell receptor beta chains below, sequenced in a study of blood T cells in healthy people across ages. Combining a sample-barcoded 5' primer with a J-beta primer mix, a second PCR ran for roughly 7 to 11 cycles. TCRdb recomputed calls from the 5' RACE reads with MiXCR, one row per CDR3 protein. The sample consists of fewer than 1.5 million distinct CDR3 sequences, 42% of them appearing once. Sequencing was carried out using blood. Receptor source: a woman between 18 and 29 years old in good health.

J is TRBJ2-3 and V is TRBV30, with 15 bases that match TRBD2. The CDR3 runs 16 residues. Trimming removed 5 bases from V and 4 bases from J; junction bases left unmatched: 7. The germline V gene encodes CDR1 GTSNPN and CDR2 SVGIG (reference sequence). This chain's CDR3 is CAWQYRTSGGADTQYF. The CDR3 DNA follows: TGTGCCTGGCAGTATCGGACTAGCGGGGGGGCAGATACGCAGTATTTT.

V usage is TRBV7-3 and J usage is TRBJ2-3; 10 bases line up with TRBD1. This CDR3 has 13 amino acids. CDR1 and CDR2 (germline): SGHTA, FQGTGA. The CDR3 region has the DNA TGTGCGAGTTCGGGGACAGGGGTTAGTACGCAGTATTTT. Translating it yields CASSGTGVSTQYF.

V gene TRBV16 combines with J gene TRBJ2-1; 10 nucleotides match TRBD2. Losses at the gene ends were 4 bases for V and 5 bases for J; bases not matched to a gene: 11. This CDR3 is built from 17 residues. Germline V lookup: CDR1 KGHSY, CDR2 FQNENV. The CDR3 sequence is CASSLSGTSVSDNEQFF. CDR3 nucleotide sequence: TGTGCCAGCAGCCTGTCCGGGACTAGCGTCTCAGACAATGAGCAGTTCTTC.

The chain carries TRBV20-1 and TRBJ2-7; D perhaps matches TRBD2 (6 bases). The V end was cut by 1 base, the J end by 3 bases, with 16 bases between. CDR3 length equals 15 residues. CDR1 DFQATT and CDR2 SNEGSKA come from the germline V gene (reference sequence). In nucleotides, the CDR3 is TGCAGTGCTAGAGGTTCCGGAGGAGGGTTCTACGAGCAGTACTTC. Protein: CSARGSGGGFYEQYF.

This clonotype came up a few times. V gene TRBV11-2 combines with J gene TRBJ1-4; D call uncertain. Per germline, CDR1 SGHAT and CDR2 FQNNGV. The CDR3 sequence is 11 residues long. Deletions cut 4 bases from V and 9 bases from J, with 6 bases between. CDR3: CASSSIKKLFF. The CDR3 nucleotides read TGTGCCAGCAGCTCCATCAAAAAACTGTTTTTT.

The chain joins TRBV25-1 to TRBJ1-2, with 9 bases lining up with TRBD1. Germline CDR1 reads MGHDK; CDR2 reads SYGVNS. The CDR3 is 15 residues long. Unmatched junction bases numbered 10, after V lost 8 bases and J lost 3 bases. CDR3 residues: CASLGAGQGHYGYTF. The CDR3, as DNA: TGTGCCAGCCTCGGGGCGGGACAGGGACACTATGGCTACACCTTC.

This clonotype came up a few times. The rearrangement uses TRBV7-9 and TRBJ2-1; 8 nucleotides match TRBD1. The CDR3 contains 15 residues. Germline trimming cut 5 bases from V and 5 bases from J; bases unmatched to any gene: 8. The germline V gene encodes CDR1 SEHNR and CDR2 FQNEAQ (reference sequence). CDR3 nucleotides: TGTGCCAGCAGCCCCCCAGGGGGCCAAAACAATGAGCAGTTCTTC. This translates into CASSPPGGQNNEQFF.

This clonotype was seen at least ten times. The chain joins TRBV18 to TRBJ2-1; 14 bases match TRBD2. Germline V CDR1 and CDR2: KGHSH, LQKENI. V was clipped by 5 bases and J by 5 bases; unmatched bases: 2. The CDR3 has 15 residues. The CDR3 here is CASSTGLAGDNEQFF. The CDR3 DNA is TGTGCCAGCTCAACGGGACTAGCGGGGGACAATGAGCAGTTCTTC.

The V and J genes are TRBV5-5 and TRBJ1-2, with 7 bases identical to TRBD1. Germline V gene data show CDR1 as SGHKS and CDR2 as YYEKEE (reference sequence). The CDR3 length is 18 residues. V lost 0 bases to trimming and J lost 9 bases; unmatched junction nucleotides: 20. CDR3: CASSLAHLPGTANPSYTF. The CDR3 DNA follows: TGTGCCAGCAGCTTGGCCCACCTACCCGGGACAGCGAACCCTAGCTACACCTTC.

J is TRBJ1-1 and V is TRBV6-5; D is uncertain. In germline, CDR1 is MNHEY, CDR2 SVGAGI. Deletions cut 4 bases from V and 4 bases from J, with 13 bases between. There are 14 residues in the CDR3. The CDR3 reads CASSSRTFTTEAFF. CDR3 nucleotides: TGTGCCAGCAGTTCCCGGACCTTCACCACTGAAGCTTTCTTT.

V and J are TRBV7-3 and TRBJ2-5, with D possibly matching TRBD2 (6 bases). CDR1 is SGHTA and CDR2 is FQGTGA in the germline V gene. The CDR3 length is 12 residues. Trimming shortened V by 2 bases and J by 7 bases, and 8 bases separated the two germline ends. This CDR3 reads CASSLQEGTQYF. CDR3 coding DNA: TGTGCCAGCAGCTTACAGGAGGGGACCCAGTACTTC.

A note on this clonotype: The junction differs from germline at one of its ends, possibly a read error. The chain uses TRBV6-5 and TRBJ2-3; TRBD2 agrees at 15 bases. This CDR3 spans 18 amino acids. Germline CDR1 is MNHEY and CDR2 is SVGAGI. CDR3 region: CANSYSRTSGRGTDTQYF. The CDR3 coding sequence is TGTGCCAACAGTTACTCGAGGACTAGCGGGAGGGGCACAGATACGCAGTATTTT.

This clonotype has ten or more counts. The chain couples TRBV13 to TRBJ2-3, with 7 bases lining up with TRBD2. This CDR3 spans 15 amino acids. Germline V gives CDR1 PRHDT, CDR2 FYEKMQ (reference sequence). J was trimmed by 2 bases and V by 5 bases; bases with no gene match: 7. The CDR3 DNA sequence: TGTGCCAGCAGCCCCGGACTAGACCCCACAGATACGCAGTATTTT. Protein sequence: CASSPGLDPTDTQYF.

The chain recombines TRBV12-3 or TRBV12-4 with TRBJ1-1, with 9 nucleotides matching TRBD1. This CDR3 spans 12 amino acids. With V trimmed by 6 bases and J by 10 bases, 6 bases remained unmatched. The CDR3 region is CASRGQGWGAFF. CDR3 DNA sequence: TGTGCCAGCAGGGGACAGGGATGGGGAGCTTTCTTT.

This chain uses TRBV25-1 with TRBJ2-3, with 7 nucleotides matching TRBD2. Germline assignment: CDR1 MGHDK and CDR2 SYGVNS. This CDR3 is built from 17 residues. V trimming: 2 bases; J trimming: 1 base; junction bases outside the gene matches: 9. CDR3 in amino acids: CASSEARGSGRTDTQYF. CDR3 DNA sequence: TGTGCCAGCAGTGAAGCCCGGGGTAGCGGGCGCACAGATACGCAGTATTTT.

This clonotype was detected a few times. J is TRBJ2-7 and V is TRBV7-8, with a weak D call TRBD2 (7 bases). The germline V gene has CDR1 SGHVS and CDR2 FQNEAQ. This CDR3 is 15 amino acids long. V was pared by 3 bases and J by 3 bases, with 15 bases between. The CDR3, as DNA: TGTGCCAGCAGCTTCCTAGAGGGGGGGCTCTACGAGCAGTACTTC. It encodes CASSFLEGGLYEQYF.

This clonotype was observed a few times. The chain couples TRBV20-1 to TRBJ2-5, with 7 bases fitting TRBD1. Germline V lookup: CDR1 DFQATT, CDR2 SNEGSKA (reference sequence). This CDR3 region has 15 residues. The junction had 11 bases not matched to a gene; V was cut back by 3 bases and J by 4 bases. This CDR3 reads CSARSTKDRIETQYF. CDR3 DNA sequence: TGCAGTGCTAGGTCGACCAAGGACAGGATAGAGACCCAGTACTTC.